Listed here are 26 T cell receptor beta chains from one sample, sequenced in a study of response to subunit inactivated influenza vaccine. A single record per CDR3 protein comes from TCRdb applying MiXCR to the RT-PCR reads. The table includes about 480,000 distinct CDR3 sequences, 10% to 15% detected once. Sequences were derived from PBMCs from blood, sampled more than 35 days after vaccination. These receptors all stem from a man in his fifties who received an inactivated influenza vaccine.

In DNA form, the CDR3 reads TGTGCCAGCAGCAAATCCCCCTCCAGGGAGCCAAGGTACGAGCAGTACTTC. Protein product: CASSKSPSREPRYEQYF. The chain uses TRBV4-2 and TRBJ2-7, with D possibly being TRBD1 or TRBD2 (5 bases each). CDR1 is LGHNA and CDR2 is YNFKEQ in the germline V gene. The CDR3 sequence is 17 residues long. Trimming took 5 bases from V and 4 from J, leaving 24 bases between them.

This clonotype has just a few counts. The chain joins TRBV12-3 or TRBV12-4 to TRBJ2-2; 10 nucleotides match TRBD1. V dropped 6 bases and J dropped 7; count of bases not matched to a gene: 5. This CDR3 is 14 amino acids long. CDR3 protein: CASSMGQGHGELFF. CDR3 bases: TGTGCCAGCAGCATGGGACAGGGGCACGGGGAGCTGTTTTTT.

This clonotype was detected a few times. The rearrangement links TRBV6-1 to TRBJ2-6, with D uncertain. The germline gives CDR1 MNHNS, CDR2 SASEGT. The germline V and J ends were trimmed by 5 bases and 4 bases, with 12 bases remaining between them. This CDR3 is 15 amino acids long. The CDR3: CASSMTSTGANVLTF. The CDR3, as DNA: TGTGCCAGCAGTATGACTTCGACCGGGGCCAACGTCCTGACTTTC.

This clonotype was seen ten or more times. The gene calls are TRBV9 and TRBJ2-1; no firm D call. V shed 3 bases and J shed 0 bases, with 13 bases lying between them. CDR1 is SGDLS, CDR2 YYNGEE, per germline. This CDR3 region has 16 residues. The CDR3 DNA sequence: TGTGCCAGCAGCGGGGGTGGGCTCGCCTCCTACAATGAGCAGTTCTTC. Protein product: CASSGGGLASYNEQFF.

In its sample, this clonotype was seen a few times. The genes are TRBV12-3 or TRBV12-4 and TRBJ2-7; TRBD2 matches 7 bases. The CDR3 is 10 amino acids. Trimming removed 8 bases from V and 6 bases from J; junction bases left unmatched: 1. The CDR3 nucleotides read TGTGCCAGCGGGGAGGGCGAGCAGTACTTC. Translated, it gives CASGEGEQYF.

This chain links TRBV4-2 with TRBJ2-3; 7 bases are a match to TRBD2. V was clipped by 2 bases and J by 2 bases; unmatched bases: 4. The CDR3 has 15 residues. Germline assignment: CDR1 LGHNA and CDR2 YNFKEQ. The CDR3 loop is CASSQKAGFTDTQYF. The DNA for the CDR3 is TGTGCCAGCAGCCAAAAAGCGGGATTCACAGATACGCAGTATTTT.

This clonotype appeared once. The V and J genes are TRBV28 and TRBJ2-3, with 8 bases matching TRBD1. CDR3 length: 15 residues. Germline V gene data show CDR1 as MDHEN and CDR2 as SYDVKM. Trimming removed 6 bases from V and 3 bases from J; junction bases left unmatched: 8. The CDR3 nucleotides read TGTGCCAGCAGAACCGTGAGACAGGGGACAGATACGCAGTATTTT. As protein: CASRTVRQGTDTQYF.

This clonotype has just a few counts. CDR3 region: CSARDYRDRAYEQYF. The CDR3 DNA sequence: TGCAGTGCTAGAGATTACCGGGACAGGGCCTACGAGCAGTACTTC. The chain uses TRBV20-1 and TRBJ2-7, with TRBD1 matching over 9 bases. Germline assignment: CDR1 DFQATT and CDR2 SNEGSKA (reference sequence). V lost 0 bases, J lost 2 bases, and 5 bases stayed unmatched. There are 15 residues in the CDR3.

This clonotype showed up just a few times. This chain links TRBV12-3 or TRBV12-4 with TRBJ2-1; D possibly corresponds to TRBD2 (5 bases). V shed 3 bases and J shed 10 bases, with 25 bases lying between them. The CDR3 sequence is 17 residues long. The CDR3, as DNA: TGTGCCAGCAGTTTTGCTACCCCTCCATCCGGTGGAGGCGAGCAGTTCTTC. Protein sequence: CASSFATPPSGGGEQFF.

V gene TRBV20-1 combines with J gene TRBJ2-5; D unresolved. CDR1 and CDR2 from the germline V gene are DFQATT and SNEGSKA (reference sequence). This CDR3 has 13 amino acids. Trimming took 5 bases from V and 2 from J, leaving 12 bases between them. The CDR3 nucleotides are TGCAGTGCTCCTACTCGGTTTCAAGAGACCCAGTACTTC. It codes for CSAPTRFQETQYF.

This clonotype has just a few counts. The chain employs TRBV12-3 or TRBV12-4 and TRBJ1-1; D might be TRBD1 (5 bases). The CDR3 runs to 16 residues. V was clipped by 5 bases and J by 1 base, with 17 bases between them. Here the CDR3 reads CASSKPSGLRNTEAFF. The CDR3 DNA is TGTGCCAGCAGTAAACCCTCGGGGCTGAGGAACACTGAAGCTTTCTTT.

This chain joins TRBV9 and TRBJ2-1; perhaps D is TRBD1 or TRBD2 (5 bases each). This CDR3 has 14 amino acids. Germline CDR1 and CDR2: SGDLS and YYNGEE. With 0 bases removed from V and 6 bases from J, the gap between germline ends came to 10 bases. This CDR3 is CASSVGAGSNEQFF. Here the CDR3 DNA reads TGTGCCAGCAGCGTAGGTGCAGGGAGCAATGAGCAGTTCTTC. Full variable domain (outside the CDR3, taken from reference TRBV9 and TRBJ2-1): DSGVTQTPKHLITATGQRVTLRCSPRSGDLSVYWYQQSLDQGLQFLIQYYNGEERAKGNILERFSAQQFPDLHSELNLSSLELGDSALYFCASSVGAGSNEQFFGPGTRLTVL.

The V gene is TRBV27, the J gene TRBJ1-5; D is possibly TRBD1 (5 bases). The CDR3 is 14 amino acids. Germline loops: CDR1 MNHEY, CDR2 SMNVEV (reference sequence). Trimming removed 3 bases from V and 7 bases from J, with 13 bases in between. This CDR3 reads CASSFAGVGQPQHF. The CDR3 DNA reads as TGTGCCAGCAGTTTTGCGGGGGTGGGGCAGCCCCAGCATTTT.

The chain couples TRBV4-3 to TRBJ1-6; D remains ambiguous. Germline CDR1 reads LGHNA; CDR2 reads YSLEER. The V end lost 4 bases, the J end lost 7 bases, and 8 bases lay between the germline ends. CDR3 length: 13 residues. CDR3 loop: CASSRSMNSPLHF. The CDR3 nucleotides are TGCGCCAGCAGCCGAAGTATGAATTCACCCCTCCACTTT.

This clonotype occurred many times. This chain links TRBV7-2 with TRBJ2-7; 8 positions match TRBD1. Germline V gene lookup returns CDR1 SGHTA and CDR2 FQGNSA. V was clipped by 5 bases and J by 3 bases; unmatched bases: 6. The length of the CDR3 is 14 residues. The CDR3 DNA sequence: TGTGCCAGCAGCGTCGGGACAGGTTTCTACGAGCAGTACTTC. This encodes CASSVGTGFYEQYF.

This clonotype was detected a few times. V and J are TRBV10-3 and TRBJ2-7; either TRBD1 or TRBD2 may fit D (5 bases each). Deletions cut 0 bases from V and 6 bases from J, with 18 bases between. This CDR3 contains 16 residues. CDR1 and CDR2 from the germline V gene are ENHRY and SYGVKD. The DNA of the CDR3 is TGTGCCATCAGTGAGTCGAAGGGTAAAGGGACGGGCGAGCAGTACTTC. It is translated as CAISESKGKGTGEQYF.

This clonotype turned up a few times. The chain uses TRBV5-1 and TRBJ2-3; TRBD2 matches 10 bases. This CDR3 is 16 amino acids long. J lost 3 bases, V lost 0 bases, and 4 bases had no gene match. CDR1 is SGHRS, CDR2 YFSETQ, per germline. The CDR3, as DNA: TGCGCCAGCAGCTTGGTTAGCGGGGGGCCAACAGATACGCAGTATTTT. It encodes CASSLVSGGPTDTQYF.

This clonotype was seen more than once but under ten times. The genes are TRBV20-1 and TRBJ2-1, with 14 bases fitting TRBD2. The germline V gene has CDR1 DFQATT and CDR2 SNEGSKA (reference sequence). V dropped 8 bases and J dropped 9; count of bases not matched to a gene: 6. The CDR3 loop spans 13 amino acids. CDR3 loop: CSPGLAGGGEQFF. The CDR3 nucleotides are TGCAGTCCTGGACTAGCGGGAGGCGGTGAGCAGTTCTTC.

This clonotype has ten or more counts. This chain uses TRBV7-2 with TRBJ2-7; D not certain. The CDR3 has 15 amino acids. Germline-derived CDR1 and CDR2 are SGHTA and FQGNSA. V shed 5 bases and J shed 2 bases, with 16 bases lying between them. The CDR3 loop reads CASSEASSSTYEQYF. CDR3 DNA sequence: TGTGCCAGCAGCGAGGCTTCCTCCTCGACCTACGAGCAGTACTTC.

The sample holds a few counts of this clonotype. The rearrangement links TRBV7-6 to TRBJ2-3, with 7 bases aligning to TRBD1. This CDR3 has 16 amino acids. V was pared by 0 bases and J by 0 bases, with 3 bases of the junction left unmatched. Germline loops: CDR1 SGHVS, CDR2 FNYEAQ. Here the CDR3 reads CASSLAGQPSTDTQYF. The CDR3 nucleotides read TGTGCCAGCAGCTTAGCGGGACAGCCCAGCACAGATACGCAGTATTTT. Full variable domain (rest looked up from reference TRBV7-6 and TRBJ2-3): GAGVSQSPRYKVTKRGQDVALRCDPISGHVSLYWYRQALGQGPEFLTYFNYEAQQDKSGLPNDRFSAERPEGSISTLTIQRTEQRDSAMYRCASSLAGQPSTDTQYFGPGTRLTVL.

Comments on this clonotype: Mismatch with germline at one junction end may stem from a read error. The J gene is TRBJ1-6, the V gene TRBV7-6; D not certain. The CDR3 contains 14 residues. The V gene's germline CDR1 is SGHVS and CDR2 FNYEAQ. The CDR3 DNA is TGTGCCAGCAGCTTAGCGGAGAGTGATTCGCCCCTCCACTTT. Protein sequence: CASSLAESDSPLHF.

V gene TRBV7-6 combines with J gene TRBJ2-7; TRBD2 agrees at 10 bases. Trimming took 2 bases from V and 5 from J; bases not matched to a gene: 12. CDR1 and CDR2 (germline): SGHVS, FNYEAQ. The CDR3 loop spans 17 amino acids. DNA for the CDR3: TGTGCCAGCAGCTTAAGGACTAGCGGCACATGGATTGACGAGCAGTACTTC. Protein: CASSLRTSGTWIDEQYF.

This clonotype was counted ten times or more. The chain joins TRBV6-1 to TRBJ1-6; TRBD1 agrees at 10 bases. The CDR3 contains 14 residues. The junction had 2 bases not matched to a gene; V was cut back by 6 bases and J by 6 bases. Germline CDR1 is MNHNS and CDR2 is SASEGT. The CDR3 loop is CASRGQGGNSPLHF. In DNA form, the CDR3 reads TGTGCCAGCAGAGGACAGGGGGGTAATTCACCCCTCCACTTT.

This chain links TRBV12-3 or TRBV12-4 with TRBJ2-5, with TRBD2 identical over 9 bases. This CDR3 comprises 16 residues. V lost 6 bases to trimming and J lost 5 bases; unmatched junction nucleotides: 13. CDR3 loop: CASSRANGGGAETQYF. The CDR3, as DNA: TGTGCCAGCAGCCGGGCCAATGGCGGGGGGGCGGAGACCCAGTACTTC.

This clonotype showed up just a few times. The CDR3 loop reads CAISSGEQMNTEAFF. The DNA of the CDR3 is TGTGCCATCAGCTCGGGGGAACAGATGAACACTGAAGCTTTCTTT. The chain employs TRBV10-3 and TRBJ1-1, with a possible D match to TRBD1 (5 bases). Germline CDR1 is ENHRY and CDR2 is SYGVKD. The CDR3 has 15 residues. V gave up 6 bases and J gave up 0 bases, with 14 bases separating them.

This clonotype was seen a few times. The rearrangement links TRBV7-2 to TRBJ1-2, with D possibly TRBD1 on 6 matching bases. Per germline, CDR1 SGHTA and CDR2 FQGNSA. V lost 5 bases, J lost 2 bases, and 12 bases lay in between. This CDR3 spans 14 amino acids. The CDR3 loop reads CASSGAGANYGYTF. The CDR3 DNA follows: TGTGCCAGCAGCGGGGCAGGGGCAAACTATGGCTACACCTTC.